This T cell receptor beta chain was captured by sequencing in a study of blood T cell repertoires in COVID-19. Across the whole study: PBMCs, B-cell-depleted T cells, or T cells were the source of the cDNA or gDNA that made up the material.

The Seattle patients, enrolled during active infection, were followed longitudinally. This CDR3 has 15 residues. CDR1 is SGHKS and CDR2 is YYEKEE in the germline V gene (reference sequence). V gave up 0 bases and J gave up 8 bases, with 14 bases separating them. Methods used by the authors: How many nucleated cells were present was estimated from reference gene primer amplification. Clones were sequenced by immunoSEQ multiplex PCR, and TCRdb holds only the in-frame ones, with some missing. The DNA gave D and trimming, while V, J and clone size come from that table. The sample carries tens of thousands of clones, around 86% recorded once.

The TCR comes from a man in his forties or fifties with COVID-19, enrolled during active disease. The chain uses TRBV5-5 and TRBJ1-4; D is uncertain. Sequences were obtained from peripheral blood. CDR3 sequence (DNA): TGTGCCAGCAGCTTGGAGGGCCAACGGAGGGAAAAACTGTTTTTT. Its protein product is CASSLEGQRREKLFF.